The rows below give T cell receptor beta chains drawn from one sample of a study of blood T cell repertoires in COVID-19. Sequencing used immunoSEQ multiplex PCR; TCRdb keeps in-frame clones, though not all of them. The sample carries 55,000 to 75,000 clones, about 81% recorded once. Sequencing input: peripheral blood. The receptors stem from an older man with acute or convalescent COVID-19. The CDR3 runs from the conserved cysteine through the conserved F or W. A D gene is named only where the DNA matches it firmly. Expanded clones get a size class; other rows say once, few or many, or leave the size out.

j_call d_call clone_size v_call cdr3_aa cdr3_nt
TRBJ1-2 TRBD1 NA TRBV18 CASSPGQLYGYTF TGTGCCAGCTCACCGGGACAGCTCTATGGCTACACCTTC
TRBJ2-3 NA NA TRBV7-9 CASSREESTDTQYF TGTGCCAGCAGCCGGGAAGAGTCCACAGATACGCAGTATTTT
TRBJ1-2 NA NA TRBV12-3/TRBV12-4 CASSGQPYGYTF TGTGCCAGCAGTGGACAGCCCTATGGCTACACCTTC
TRBJ1-6 TRBD1 few TRBV9 CASSTWDSYNSPLHF TGTGCCAGCAGCACTTGGGACAGTTATAATTCACCCCTCCACTTT
TRBJ1-2 NA NA TRBV7-9 CASSLGAANYGYTF TGTGCCAGCAGCTTAGGAGCCGCTAACTATGGCTACACCTTC
TRBJ2-3 TRBD2 NA TRBV6-5 CASKRGVSTDTQYF TGTGCCAGCAAACGGGGGGTAAGCACAGATACGCAGTATTTT
TRBJ1-5 NA NA TRBV19 CASSTTPTFGEQPQHF TGTGCCAGTAGTACCACCCCAACTTTCGGGGAACAGCCCCAGCATTTT
TRBJ1-1 NA NA TRBV20-1 CSASNRIGEAFF TGCAGTGCTAGTAACAGGATTGGTGAAGCTTTCTTT
TRBJ1-3 TRBD1 NA TRBV7-2 CASSLDRGDTIYF TGTGCCAGCAGCTTAGACAGGGGGGACACCATATATTTT
TRBJ1-5 TRBD1 NA TRBV18 CASSPDRANQPQHF TGTGCCAGCTCACCCGACAGGGCGAATCAGCCCCAGCATTTT
TRBJ1-3 NA NA TRBV16 CASSQIGTAPGNTIYF TGTGCCAGCAGCCAAATAGGGACTGCGCCTGGAAACACCATATATTTT
TRBJ1-6 NA NA TRBV7-8 CASSQWASNNSPLHF TGTGCCAGCAGCCAGTGGGCAAGCAATAATTCACCCCTCCACTTT
TRBJ1-6 NA few TRBV7-9 CASSPDNSPLHF TGTGCCAGCAGCCCTGATAATTCACCCCTCCACTTT
TRBJ2-3 TRBD1 once TRBV9 CASSPRDRYTDTQYF TGTGCCAGCAGCCCCCGGGACAGATACACAGATACGCAGTATTTT
TRBJ1-1 NA NA TRBV30 CAWRAGYTEAFF TGTGCCTGGAGGGCCGGGTACACTGAAGCTTTCTTT
TRBJ1-6 NA NA TRBV6-6 CASSYPLSGVNSPLHF TGTGCCAGCAGTTACCCTCTTTCAGGGGTCAATTCACCCCTCCACTTT
TRBJ2-7 NA NA TRBV4-3 CASSQGGKNYGEQYF TGCGCCAGCAGCCAAGGTGGTAAGAACTACGGCGAGCAGTACTTC
TRBJ1-1 TRBD1 medium-sized TRBV7-2 CASSLWTGTTEAFF TGTGCCAGCAGCTTATGGACAGGGACCACTGAAGCTTTCTTT
TRBJ1-2 TRBD1 NA TRBV15 CATSPRTGMDGYTF TGTGCCACCAGCCCCCGGACAGGGATGGACGGCTACACCTTC
TRBJ1-2 TRBD1 few TRBV28 CASEDRGDYGYTF TGTGCCAGCGAAGACAGGGGCGACTATGGCTACACCTTC
TRBJ2-5 TRBD2 NA TRBV15 CATSRASSGEETQYF TGTGCCACCAGCAGAGCCTCTAGCGGGGAAGAGACCCAGTACTTC
TRBJ1-1 TRBD1 NA TRBV5-1 CASSLEQGVTEAFF TGCGCCAGCAGCTTGGAGCAGGGGGTAACTGAAGCTTTCTTT